This entry lists 23 T cell receptor beta chains sequenced from one sample in a study of T-cell reconstitution after alpha-beta-depleted transplantation in children. As it was prepared, the TCRbeta library received unique molecular identifiers. MiXCR, run by TCRdb on the PCR reads, gives a single entry per CDR3 protein. The data hold a few hundred thousand distinct CDR3 sequences, with 20% to 30% observed a single time. Sequencing was performed on PBMCs, mostly from graft donor cells, taken 360 days after TCRalphabeta/CD19-depleted stem cell transplant. The receptors originated from a female patient aged 2-15 years who had a stem cell transplant for congenital amegakaryocytic thrombocytopenia, so the T cells may come from the graft donor.

In its sample, this clonotype was seen many times. The V gene is TRBV10-3, the J gene TRBJ2-6; D gene ambiguous. CDR3 length equals 14 residues. Trimming left V 6 bases short and J 0 bases short, with 6 bases between. From germline, CDR1 is ENHRY and CDR2 SYGVKD. CDR3 nucleotides: TGTGCCATCAGGCAAGACTCTGGGGCCAACGTCCTGACTTTC. It encodes CAIRQDSGANVLTF.

This clonotype turned up a few times. V and J are TRBV5-1 and TRBJ2-1; possibly TRBD2 for D (6 bases). The CDR3 loop spans 16 amino acids. Trimming removed 1 base from V and 3 bases from J, with 14 bases in between. Germline CDR1 and CDR2: SGHRS and YFSETQ. In DNA, the CDR3 is TGCGCCAGCAGCTTGTTGCCGGGAGCCGACTACAATGAGCAGTTCTTC. It translates to CASSLLPGADYNEQFF.

This clonotype was found a few times. The V call is TRBV28, the J call TRBJ2-1; D remains unclear. Germline V CDR1 and CDR2: MDHEN, SYDVKM. This CDR3 comprises 12 residues. V lost 4 bases and J 6 bases, leaving 7 bases between the germline ends. The CDR3 nucleotides are TGTGCCAGCAGTTCGCTCAGCAATGAGCAGTTCTTC. Translating gives CASSSLSNEQFF.

This clonotype occurred many times. This rearrangement joins TRBV3-1 to TRBJ1-1, with D perhaps matching TRBD1 (5 bases). The germline gives CDR1 LGHDT, CDR2 YNNKEL (reference sequence). This CDR3 is built from 13 residues. Trimming shortened V by 5 bases and J by 3 bases, and 10 bases separated the two germline ends. The CDR3 loop is CASSTAGDTEAFF. The CDR3 nucleotides read TGTGCCAGCAGCACCGCGGGGGACACTGAAGCTTTCTTT.

This clonotype was observed once. The chain uses TRBV15 and TRBJ2-3; 8 nucleotides match TRBD2. Germline V gives CDR1 LNHNV, CDR2 YYDKDF (reference sequence). V dropped 3 bases and J dropped 0; count of bases not matched to a gene: 2. The CDR3 runs to 15 residues. The CDR3 bases are TGTGCCACCAGCAGCCCTAGCGGGAGCACAGATACGCAGTATTTT. Translation: CATSSPSGSTDTQYF.

DNA of the CDR3: TGTGCCAGCAGCTGGGCAGGGGCCAGCTCCTACAATGAGCAGTTCTTC. It encodes CASSWAGASSYNEQFF. The V call is TRBV11-2, the J call TRBJ2-1, with a weak D call TRBD1 (6 bases). Germline V lookup: CDR1 SGHAT, CDR2 FQNNGV. The V end lost 4 bases, the J end lost 0 bases, and 13 bases lay between the germline ends. The CDR3 is 16 amino acids.

This clonotype was seen ten or more times. The chain uses TRBV6-1 and TRBJ2-2; D is unresolved. CDR3 length: 13 amino acids. Trimming took off 3 bases at V and 7 bases at J, with 9 bases between the two ends. Germline CDR1 and CDR2: MNHNS and SASEGT. CDR3 residues: CASSDDLHGELFF. The CDR3 DNA sequence: TGTGCCAGCAGTGACGATTTACACGGGGAGCTGTTTTTT.

V and J are TRBV4-1 and TRBJ2-3; unclear D gene. Trimming removed 0 bases at V and 2 bases at J, with 9 bases between. Germline V gene data show CDR1 as MGHRA and CDR2 as YSYEKL. The CDR3 extends over 15 amino acids. CDR3 coding DNA: TGCGCCAGCAGCCAAGAGGGCAGTCTCACAGATACGCAGTATTTT. This gives the protein CASSQEGSLTDTQYF.

In this sample, this clonotype turned up a few times. J is TRBJ2-2 and V is TRBV2, with D possibly being TRBD2 (5 bases). Trimming removed 7 bases from V and 2 bases from J, with 11 bases in between. Germline CDR1 reads SNHLY; CDR2 reads FYNNEI. The CDR3 has 14 residues. CDR3 sequence reads: CASIAGYNTGELFF. CDR3 nucleotide sequence: TGTGCCAGCATTGCGGGTTACAACACCGGGGAGCTGTTTTTT. Full variable domain (missing parts from reference TRBV2 and TRBJ2-2): EPEVTQTPSHQVTQMGQEVILRCVPISNHLYFYWYRQILGQKVEFLVSFYNNEISEKSEIFDDQFSVERPDGSNFTLKIRSTKLEDSAMYFCASIAGYNTGELFFGEGSRLTVL.

This clonotype was counted a few times. This chain links TRBV5-1 with TRBJ2-5; D uncertain. This CDR3 region has 11 residues. Trimming took off 4 bases at V and 5 bases at J, with 6 bases between the two ends. Germline CDR1 SGHRS, CDR2 YFSETQ. CDR3 sequence: CASSRTETQYF. In DNA, the CDR3 is TGCGCCAGCAGCAGGACCGAGACCCAGTACTTC.

This chain uses TRBV15 with TRBJ1-4; D gene uncertain. This CDR3 is 15 amino acids long. Between the trimmed V and J ends, which lost 1 base and 7 bases, there was a span of 13 bases. The germline gives CDR1 LNHNV, CDR2 YYDKDF (reference sequence). CDR3 sequence (DNA): TGTGCCACCAGCAGAGTCCGGGGAACGGGTGAAAAACTGTTTTTT. The encoded protein is CATSRVRGTGEKLFF.

The genes are TRBV20-1 and TRBJ2-5; the match to TRBD2 covers 8 bases. Germline V gene sequence: CDR1 DFQATT, CDR2 SNEGSKA (reference sequence). J gave up 7 bases and V 3 bases, and 7 bases lay outside the gene matches. CDR3 size: 13 residues. The CDR3 loop is CSARSGGAGTQYF. DNA for the CDR3: TGCAGTGCTAGGTCGGGGGGGGCGGGGACCCAGTACTTC.

This chain's CDR3 is CASRIAGGLIEQFF. The CDR3 DNA sequence: TGTGCCAGCAGAATAGCGGGGGGTCTTATTGAGCAGTTCTTC. The chain combines TRBV7-9 with TRBJ2-1; 10 bases align to TRBD2. V gave up 6 bases and J gave up 9 bases; unmatched junction bases: 8. The length of the CDR3 is 14 residues. Germline V gives CDR1 SEHNR, CDR2 FQNEAQ (reference sequence).

CDR3 coding DNA: TGTGCCAGCAGACCACAGGGGGCCTGGAATCAGCCCCAGCATTTT. This translates into CASRPQGAWNQPQHF. The chain links TRBV28 to TRBJ1-5; 9 bases align to TRBD1. V gave up 6 bases and J gave up 4 bases; unmatched junction bases: 7. The germline V gene encodes CDR1 MDHEN and CDR2 SYDVKM. This CDR3 spans 15 amino acids.

This chain joins TRBV7-2 and TRBJ2-5, with a weak D call TRBD2 (6 bases). Germline V gives CDR1 SGHTA, CDR2 FQGNSA. This CDR3 spans 16 amino acids. The ends were cut back, 2 bases at V and 4 bases at J, with 17 bases in the middle. The DNA of the CDR3 is TGTGCCAGCAGCTTATTTAACGGACTCGGGGGAGAGACCCAGTACTTC. Translation gives CASSLFNGLGGETQYF.

J is TRBJ1-2 and V is TRBV20-1; TRBD1 agrees at 9 bases. This CDR3 region has 14 residues. Germline CDR1 and CDR2: DFQATT and SNEGSKA (reference sequence). The V and J ends lost 8 bases and 4 bases, in that order; junction bases with no gene match: 11. CDR3 residues: CSTITGTGFYGYTF. CDR3 bases: TGCAGTACTATAACCGGGACAGGGTTCTATGGCTACACCTTC.

This clonotype came up a few times. This chain uses TRBV2 with TRBJ2-1; D not resolved. The CDR3 runs to 14 residues. Trimming pared 9 bases from V and 0 bases from J, leaving 12 bases between. Germline V gene lookup returns CDR1 SNHLY and CDR2 FYNNEI. The CDR3 sequence is CASSGRSSYNEQFF. The CDR3 coding sequence is TGTGCCAGTTCGGGCCGAAGCTCCTACAATGAGCAGTTCTTC.

This clonotype was detected only a few times. The CDR3 reads CASSLRAYRTDTQYF. The CDR3 DNA sequence: TGTGCCAGCAGCTTACGGGCCTATCGCACAGATACGCAGTATTTT. The chain uses TRBV7-9 and TRBJ2-3; D unclear. CDR3 size: 15 residues. Trimming stripped 2 bases from V and 1 base from J, with 10 bases between. Per the germline V gene, CDR1 is SEHNR and CDR2 is FQNEAQ (reference sequence).

In its sample, this clonotype was seen many times. The genes are TRBV5-1 and TRBJ1-1; a weak D match, TRBD1 (5 bases). Deletions cut 4 bases from V and 3 bases from J, with 10 bases between. CDR1 is SGHRS, CDR2 YFSETQ, per germline. The CDR3 is 13 residues long. The CDR3: CASSNGGYTEAFF. The CDR3 DNA is TGCGCCAGCAGCAACGGGGGATACACTGAAGCTTTCTTT.

J is TRBJ2-5 and V is TRBV6-1; 11 nucleotides match TRBD2. The length of the CDR3 is 16 residues. From germline, CDR1 is MNHNS and CDR2 SASEGT. After removal of 4 bases from V and 9 bases from J, the junction contained 13 bases not matched to a gene. CDR3: CASSGQGTSGTLAQYF. The CDR3 coding sequence is TGTGCCAGCAGTGGGCAAGGGACTAGCGGAACTCTGGCCCAGTACTTC.

The chain has TRBV13 and TRBJ1-2; the D is unclear. This CDR3 is 13 amino acids long. In germline, CDR1 is PRHDT, CDR2 FYEKMQ (reference sequence). Trimming left V 5 bases short and J 8 bases short, with 15 bases between. CDR3 residues: CASSTSGERGYTF. The CDR3 nucleotides are TGTGCCAGCAGCACCTCTGGGGAACGGGGCTACACCTTC.

The genes are TRBV7-8 and TRBJ2-2; 10 bases agree with TRBD2. The CDR3 sequence is 15 residues long. The V gene end was trimmed by 11 bases and the J gene end by 6 bases; junction bases not matched to a gene: 12. Germline V gene data show CDR1 as SGHVS and CDR2 as FQNEAQ. CDR3 DNA sequence: TGTGCCGGAGCGGTAGCGGGAGGAATCGCCGGGGAGCTGTTTTTT. Translation gives CAGAVAGGIAGELFF.

The rearrangement links TRBV11-2 to TRBJ1-2, with D perhaps TRBD1 (5 bases). Trimming pared 0 bases from V and 4 bases from J, leaving 15 bases between. This CDR3 comprises 16 residues. CDR1 and CDR2 (germline): SGHAT, FQNNGV. The CDR3 loop reads CASSLEDPGLSYGYTF. The DNA for the CDR3 is TGTGCCAGCAGCTTAGAGGACCCAGGGCTTAGCTATGGCTACACCTTC.